This is a list of T cell receptor beta chains from one sample in a study of sequential checkpoint blockade in melanoma. Sequenced by immunoSEQ multiplex PCR; TCRdb stores in-frame clones only, minus some. This sample has more than 2,000 clones, with around 23% found just once. The material was tumor tissue (inferred from file names), obtained from a patient given nivolumab and ipilimumab in sequence. Receptors originate from a human donor with melanoma. Both conserved end residues are part of each CDR3. The D gene is left open where the match is weak. Expanded clones are given a class, and other clones once, few, many or no size at all.

>TRBJ1-1|NA|few|TRBV9
CASSPGNTEAFF
TGTGCCAGCAGCCCCGGGAACACTGAAGCTTTCTTT
>TRBJ2-2|TRBD1|medium-sized|TRBV11-3
CASSLQGANTGELFF
TGTGCCAGCAGCTTGCAGGGGGCAAACACCGGGGAGCTGTTTTTT
>TRBJ1-1|NA|large|TRBV28
CASSLGLMNTEAFF
TGTGCCAGCAGTTTGGGACTGATGAACACTGAAGCTTTCTTT
>TRBJ1-2|NA|few|TRBV28
CASSLRHYGYTF
TGTGCCAGCAGTTTAAGGCACTATGGCTACACCTTC
>TRBJ1-2|NA|NA|TRBV12-5
CASGTGFYDYTF
TGTGCCAGCGGCACGGGCTTCTATGACTACACCTTC
>TRBJ2-3|TRBD1|few|TRBV10-2
CASSKQGGTDTQYF
TGCGCCAGCAGTAAACAGGGGGGCACAGATACGCAGTATTTT
>TRBJ1-2|NA|NA|TRBV25-1
CASSRGGGYGYTF
TGTGCCAGCAGCCGGGGGGGCGGCTATGGCTACACCTTC
>TRBJ1-5|NA|NA|TRBV29-1
CSVESGAQHSNQPQHF
TGCAGCGTTGAATCAGGGGCCCAACATAGCAATCAGCCCCAGCATTTT
>TRBJ2-3|TRBD2|medium-sized|TRBV11-3
CASSRLAASTDTQYF
TGTGCCAGCAGCAGACTAGCAGCTAGCACAGATACGCAGTATTTT
>TRBJ2-1|NA|medium-sized|TRBV11-3
CASSLGTAYNEQFF
TGTGCCAGCAGCTTAGGGACGGCTTACAATGAGCAGTTCTTC
>TRBJ2-7|TRBD2|medium-sized|TRBV6-8
CAISSGPYEQYF
TGTGCCATCTCTAGCGGACCCTACGAGCAGTACTTC
>TRBJ2-7|NA|medium-sized|TRBV11-3
CASSPTSTFGEQYF
TGTGCCAGCAGCCCGACGAGCACATTCGGAGAGCAGTACTTC
>TRBJ1-1|NA|few|TRBV6-8
CASSTGVTEAFF
TGTGCCAGCAGCACCGGGGTAACTGAAGCTTTCTTT
>TRBJ1-1|TRBD1|medium-sized|TRBV6-8
CASSYTLTGVTEAFF
TGTGCCAGCAGCTATACGCTTACAGGGGTTACTGAAGCTTTCTTT
>TRBJ1-5|TRBD1|few|TRBV28
CASQDRGRQPQHF
TGTGCCAGCCAAGACAGGGGGCGGCAGCCCCAGCATTTT
>TRBJ1-2|TRBD1|many|TRBV11-3
CASSLEGTGASYTF
TGTGCCAGCAGCTTAGAGGGGACAGGTGCAAGCTACACCTTC
>TRBJ1-1|TRBD1|NA|TRBV5-1
CASSWAGGNTEAFF
TGCGCCAGCAGCTGGGCAGGGGGGAACACTGAAGCTTTCTTT
>TRBJ2-2|TRBD2|NA|TRBV5-1
CASSLERREGRGTGELFF
TGCGCCAGCAGCTTGGAAAGGCGGGAGGGCCGAGGGACCGGGGAGCTGTTTTTT
>TRBJ1-1|NA|NA|TRBV6-8
CASLKGGLNTEAFF
TGTGCCAGCCTTAAAGGGGGTTTGAACACTGAAGCTTTCTTT
>TRBJ2-2|NA|medium-sized|TRBV6-8
CASSPLGDTGELFF
TGTGCCAGCAGCCCTTTAGGTGACACCGGGGAGCTGTTTTTT
>TRBJ1-1|NA|NA|TRBV23-1
CASRGMVGWGNYDTEAFF
TGCGCCAGCAGGGGCATGGTGGGGTGGGGGAATTATGACACTGAAGCTTTCTTT
>TRBJ1-2|NA|NA|TRBV28
CASSFPGQNYGYTF
TGTGCCAGCAGCTTCCCGGGCCAGAACTATGGCTACACCTTC
>TRBJ2-3|TRBD2|few|TRBV28
CASSLSASGRWEVGTDTQYF
TGTGCCAGCAGTTTATCGGCTAGCGGGAGATGGGAAGTAGGGACAGATACGCAGTATTTT
>TRBJ1-1|NA|NA|TRBV6-8
CASSLGPRQNTEAFF
TGTGCCAGCAGTTTAGGACCGAGGCAGAACACTGAAGCTTTCTTT
>TRBJ2-1|NA|medium-sized|TRBV11-3
CASSLGQITYNEQFF
TGTGCCAGCAGCTTAGGGCAGATAACCTACAATGAGCAGTTCTTC
>TRBJ2-3|NA|few|TRBV28
CATLSSSTDTQYF
TGTGCCACCCTGAGCAGTAGCACAGATACGCAGTATTTT
>TRBJ1-5|NA|NA|TRBV19
CASGDGSWGNQPQHF
TGTGCCAGTGGGGACGGGTCGTGGGGCAATCAGCCCCAGCATTTT
>TRBJ1-4|NA|medium-sized|TRBV11-3
CASSQAGAGASEKLFF
TGTGCCAGCAGCCAAGCGGGTGCAGGGGCTAGTGAAAAACTGTTTTTT
>TRBJ2-1|NA|NA|TRBV15
CATSSRGAVSSYNEQFF
TGTGCCACCAGCAGCAGGGGGGCGGTTAGCTCCTACAATGAGCAGTTCTTC
>TRBJ2-1|NA|NA|TRBV5-1
CASRLGSKGVGTSYNEQFF
TGCGCCAGCCGGCTGGGTTCCAAAGGAGTCGGGACCTCCTACAATGAGCAGTTCTTC
>TRBJ2-3|TRBD2|once|TRBV15
CATSSDRLAGARDTQYF
TGTGCCACCAGCAGTGACAGACTAGCGGGAGCACGAGATACGCAGTATTTT
>TRBJ2-3|TRBD2|few|TRBV6-8
CASRRLAVELSQYF
TGTGCCAGCAGGCGCCTAGCGGTCGAATTGTCGCAGTATTTT
>TRBJ1-2|TRBD1|NA|TRBV28
CASVSLSTGDGYTF
TGTGCCAGCGTTTCGTTATCGACAGGGGATGGCTACACCTTC
>TRBJ2-1|NA|few|TRBV6-8
CASSRINYNEQFF
TGTGCCAGCTCCCGGATCAACTACAATGAGCAGTTCTTC
>TRBJ2-1|TRBD2|medium-sized|TRBV9
CASSASGTSYNEQFF
TGTGCCAGCAGCGCTAGCGGGACCTCCTACAATGAGCAGTTCTTC
>TRBJ1-2|NA|NA|TRBV28
CASSATGRGYTF
TGTGCCAGCAGTGCGACGGGGAGAGGCTACACCTTC
>TRBJ2-1|TRBD1|medium-sized|TRBV11-3
CASSLYRDRGYNEQFF
TGTGCCAGCAGCTTATACCGGGACAGAGGCTACAATGAGCAGTTCTTC
>TRBJ2-4|TRBD2|few|TRBV28
CASSLYSSGLTVKNIQYF
TGTGCCAGCAGTTTATATTCTAGCGGGCTGACGGTCAAAAACATTCAGTACTTC
>TRBJ2-5|TRBD2|NA|TRBV9
CASSSLAGGRETQYF
TGTGCCAGCAGCTCATTAGCGGGAGGTAGGGAGACCCAGTACTTC
>TRBJ2-5|NA|medium-sized|TRBV11-3
CASSPMKGGRETQYF
TGTGCCAGCAGCCCAATGAAAGGGGGGAGGGAGACCCAGTACTTC
>TRBJ1-5|NA|NA|TRBV6-8
CASSYQGQGSQPQHF
TGTGCCAGCAGTTACCAGGGGCAGGGGAGCCAGCCCCAGCATTTT
>TRBJ2-1|TRBD2|NA|TRBV29-1
CSVEYSTSGSLNEQFF
TGCAGCGTTGAGTATTCGACTAGCGGGAGTTTGAATGAGCAGTTCTTC
>TRBJ2-5|NA|few|TRBV6-8
CASRGSSGTGETQYF
TGTGCCAGCAGAGGAAGCTCGGGGACCGGGGAGACCCAGTACTTC
>TRBJ1-3|NA|NA|TRBV28
CASSSPTGGNTIYF
TGTGCCAGCAGTTCCCCGACAGGTGGAAACACCATATATTTT
>TRBJ1-2|NA|NA|TRBV6-8
CASRQRKMGNNYGYTF
TGTGCCAGCAGACAAAGAAAAATGGGAAATAACTATGGCTACACCTTC
>TRBJ2-1|NA|NA|TRBV18
CASSPPSSGYNEQFF
TGTGCCAGCTCACCACCTTCCAGCGGCTACAATGAGCAGTTCTTC
>TRBJ1-2|TRBD1|medium-sized|TRBV11-3
CASSQGQAHPNYGYTF
TGTGCCAGCAGCCAAGGACAGGCCCACCCTAACTATGGCTACACCTTC
>TRBJ2-3|TRBD1|NA|TRBV25-1
CASSGYRGPDTQYF
TGTGCCAGCAGTGGATACAGGGGTCCAGATACGCAGTATTTT
>TRBJ1-2|NA|medium-sized|TRBV11-3
CASSLYTNNYGYTF
TGTGCCAGCAGCCTATACACGAACAACTATGGCTACACCTTC
>TRBJ1-2|NA|medium-sized|TRBV12-5
CASNQWGGRNYGYTF
TGTGCCAGCAACCAATGGGGTGGCAGAAACTATGGCTACACCTTC
>TRBJ2-7|NA|medium-sized|TRBV9
CASSPGVASSYEQYF
TGTGCCAGCAGCCCTGGGGTCGCGAGCTCCTACGAGCAGTACTTC
>TRBJ2-7|TRBD2|medium-sized|TRBV11-3
CASSPHLRTSGFSYEQYF
TGTGCCAGCAGCCCTCATCTTAGGACTAGCGGCTTCTCCTACGAGCAGTACTTC
>TRBJ1-4|NA|few|TRBV6-8
CASSSNPGVEKLFF
TGTGCCAGCAGTAGCAATCCCGGGGTAGAAAAACTGTTTTTT
>TRBJ1-1|TRBD1|NA|TRBV19
CASSLGQGVTEAFF
TGTGCCAGTAGCCTCGGACAGGGCGTCACTGAAGCTTTCTTT
>TRBJ2-1|NA|NA|TRBV28
CASSFNPQRSYNEQFF
TGTGCCAGCAGTTTTAATCCCCAGAGGTCCTACAATGAGCAGTTCTTC
>TRBJ2-7|TRBD2|medium-sized|TRBV11-3
CASSLEAGGRSLTYEQYF
TGTGCCAGCAGCTTAGAAGCGGGAGGCCGCAGTCTTACCTACGAGCAGTACTTC
>TRBJ2-1|NA|NA|TRBV18
CASSPEGVHEQFF
TGTGCCAGCTCACCGGAAGGGGTACATGAGCAGTTCTTC
>TRBJ2-5|NA|NA|TRBV28
CASSLWETYQETQYF
TGTGCCAGCAGTTTATGGGAGACCTACCAAGAGACCCAGTACTTC
>TRBJ2-1|TRBD2|NA|TRBV19
CASSPTGTGLAGHNEQFF
TGTGCCAGTAGTCCTACCGGGACAGGACTAGCGGGACACAATGAGCAGTTCTTC
>TRBJ2-2|TRBD2|NA|TRBV19
CASSIVFVRGAVAGELFF
TGTGCCAGTAGTATAGTCTTCGTGCGGGGGGCGGTGGCCGGGGAGCTGTTTTTT